This T cell receptor beta chain was obtained from a study of OX40 agonist ivuxolimab in advanced cancers. Study summary: An agonistic anti-OX40 (CD134) antibody, ivuxolimab, was used to treat the patients. Patients undergoing dose escalation presented with hepatocellular carcinoma, melanoma, renal cell or head and neck cancer.

Some clones are missing from TCRdb's copy, which holds only in-frame ones; the method was immunoSEQ multiplex PCR. The table includes about 50,000 clones, roughly 90% detected once. V was pared by 5 bases and J by 0 bases, with 7 bases of the junction left unmatched. Germline loops: CDR1 MGHDK, CDR2 SYGVNS. This CDR3 comprises 16 residues. Notes on the study in general: Low normalized T-cell clonal expansion was also seen in some nonresponders. At doses 0.1 to 3.0 mg/kg, CD4+ and CD8+ clones expanded.

To note about this clone: Its antigen is currently unknown.

The V gene is TRBV25-1, the J gene TRBJ2-1, with TRBD1 matching over 7 bases. This material consisted of CD4+ or CD8+ T cells sorted from blood, taken in a trial of the OX40 agonist ivuxolimab. The receptor was derived from an adult with an advanced solid tumor such as melanoma, head and neck, liver or kidney cancer. CDR3 nucleotides: TGTGCCAGCAGTCCTCTCGGGACAGTCTCCTACAATGAGCAGTTCTTC. It specifies CASSPLGTVSYNEQFF.